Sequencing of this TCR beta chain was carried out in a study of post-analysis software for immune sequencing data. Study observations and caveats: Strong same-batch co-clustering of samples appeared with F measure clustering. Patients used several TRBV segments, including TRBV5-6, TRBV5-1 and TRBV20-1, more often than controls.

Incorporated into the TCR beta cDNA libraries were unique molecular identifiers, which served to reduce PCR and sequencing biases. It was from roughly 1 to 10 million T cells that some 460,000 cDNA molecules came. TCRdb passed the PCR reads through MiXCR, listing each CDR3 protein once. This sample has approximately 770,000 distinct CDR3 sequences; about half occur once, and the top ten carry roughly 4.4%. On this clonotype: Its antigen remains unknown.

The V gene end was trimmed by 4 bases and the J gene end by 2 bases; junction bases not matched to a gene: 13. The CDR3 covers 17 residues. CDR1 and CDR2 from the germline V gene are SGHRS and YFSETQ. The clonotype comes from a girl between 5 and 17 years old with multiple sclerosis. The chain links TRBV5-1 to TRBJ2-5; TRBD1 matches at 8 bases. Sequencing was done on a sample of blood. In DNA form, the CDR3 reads TGCGCCAGCAGCCCCGGGTTTGGACAGGGAAGTCAAGAGACCCAGTACTTC. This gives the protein CASSPGFGQGSQETQYF.